This T cell receptor beta chain was obtained from a study of early T cells in non-severe SARS-CoV-2 infection. Study overall: Unpaired chains resulted from sequencing bulk RNA of unsorted whole blood. Findings of the study overall: In VDJdb matching, anti-spike CD8 responses were favored while private and CD4 specificities went missing.

This clonotype appeared a few times. Its antigen remains unidentified. Unique molecular identifier tags were affixed to discrete cDNA molecules. TCRdb called the 5' RACE reads again in MiXCR, with one record for every CDR3 protein. The sample lists tens of thousands of distinct CDR3 sequences, around 10% seen once, with around 9.6% in the top ten. The receptor's source is an adult who was a healthcare worker with PCR-confirmed SARS-CoV-2 infection or an uninfected control (not recorded which). Sequencing input: whole blood.

For the CDR3, the DNA is TGTGCCAGCTCAAACGATATGAACACTGAAGCTTTCTTT. Its translation is CASSNDMNTEAFF. This rearrangement joins TRBV18 to TRBJ1-1; D is unclear. The germline V and J ends were trimmed by 5 bases and 0 bases, with 7 bases remaining between them. From germline, CDR1 is KGHSH and CDR2 LQKENI. CDR3 length: 13 residues.